This TCR beta chain was profiled in a study of blood T cells in healthy people across ages (dated by TCRdb to the mid-2010s). Describing the broader study: In model experiments, template switching captured about one uniquely barcoded TCR beta cDNA molecule for every two T cells. Using deep sequencing normalized with unique cDNA molecular identifiers, the study measured how TCR beta repertoire diversity changes with age. Four age groups were formed from the donors: young (average around 15 years), middle-aged (approximately 41), aged (around 68) and long-lived (less than 85). Donors of different ages were randomly distributed across sequencing lanes to avoid experimental bias. For two donors (one aged 18 to 29 and one aged 80 or older), the study analyzed two additional independent replicas of 1 million unique cDNA reads from the same blood draw.

Summary of the overall study and its limitations: Total diversity estimates from one million sequenced T cells were considered lower bounds and underestimates. The long-lived group showed more naive CD4+ T cells, fewer expanded clones and increased TCR diversity than the aged group, suggesting age selection. Bulk unsorted PBMC profiling prevented conclusive comparison of naive and antigen-experienced compartments. The percentage of naive T cells measured by flow cytometry correlated strongly with observed TCR beta diversity. As age increased, observed TCR beta diversity per million T cells dropped in a roughly linear way, and a significant reduction was already evident by age around 41. Because the CMV infection status of the donors was unknown, age-related changes in expanded clonotypes may potentially have been confounded.

The library was generated by 5' RACE. Sequencing was performed on an Illumina HiSeq 2500. The second PCR ran for roughly 7 to 12 cycles and used a J-beta primer mix along with a sample-barcoded 5' primer. Each TCR beta cDNA molecule received a unique molecular identifier from a template-switch 5' adaptor carrying 12 random nucleotides. Each sample yielded at least 2.5 million CDR3-containing paired-end reads. First-strand cDNA was synthesized from all RNA with the Mint cDNA synthesis kit, primed by a TRBC-specific oligonucleotide. After uracil-DNA glycosylase treatment, a first 18-cycle PCR used universal primers M1SS and BC2_uni_R on all cDNA. The original pipeline was this. For normalization, 1 million high-quality reads, each with a distinct molecular identifier, were randomly selected from each sample. Instead of being binned into consensus sequences, reads that shared molecular identifiers were thrown out. CDR3 identification, clonotype clustering and error correction used MiTCR with a Q25 quality threshold and the strictest error-elimination algorithm. A nonparametric unseen species model using Euler transformation provided a lower-bound estimate of total TCR beta diversity. TCRdb passed the public sequencing reads through fastp at Q25 and MiXCR, retaining productive beta sequences. Each CDR3 protein appears once, grouped with its most common genes and DNA. The V and J calls were determined by TCRdb, not by the authors. This sample holds around 1.5 million distinct CDR3 sequences; roughly 59% were observed only once. Of the sample, 6.5% to 8.5% falls within the top ten clones.

Donors were roughly 40 systemically healthy Caucasian individuals from Russia aged 6 to 90 years. Around 10 milliliters of peripheral blood were drawn from each donor into EDTA-treated Vacutainer tubes. Ficoll-Paque density-gradient centrifugation was used to isolate PBMCs, with at least 6.5 million per sample. Trizol reagent was used to extract total RNA from PBMCs, with at least 5 micrograms per sample. The percentages of naive CD45RAhigh/CD27high T cells were determined by flow cytometry on a PBMC aliquot from every donor. In the case of this clonotype: No cognate antigen has been identified for it. Base qualities are missing; no much larger clone stands one base away.

Sequenced: blood. This receptor was taken from a man aged 18-30 years in good health.

The CDR3 protein is CASSLARDVFLYEQYF. DNA sequence: TGTGCCAGCAGTCTCGCCCGGGACGTCTTTTTGTACGAGCAGTACTTC. The rearrangement combines TRBV27 with TRBJ2-7; the D gene is tentatively TRBD1 or TRBD2, each matching 5 bases. The CDR3 runs 16 amino acids, cysteine and phenylalanine included. CDR3 DNA only is kept here, 48 bases in frame from base 1. CDR1 and CDR2 are read off the germline V gene (reference sequence) as MNHEY and SMNVEV. V was cut back by 5 bases and J by 4 bases, leaving a gap of 21 bases between them.